The T cell receptor beta chain under discussion was sequenced for a study of metastatic and nonmetastatic thyroid tumors. Study summary: Repertoire comparison spanned blood and tumor or nodule tissue of malignant and benign thyroid patients.

This clone was recorded many times. Its target is not known. All patients were treatment-naive before thyroid surgery. Under the authors' procedure: Clinicopathological groups differed in CDR3, with these differences serving to build a distant-metastasis classifier for papillary thyroid cancer. TCRdb re-analyzed the PCR reads using MiXCR. TCRdb, rather than the study authors, made the V and J calls. The sample contains 24,000 or so clones, 13% of which appear only once. Study outcomes and limitations: As reported, TCR beta diversity in blood and tumor was significantly higher in malignant thyroid tumors than in benign nodules.

Germline V gives CDR1 MDHEN, CDR2 SYDVKM. This CDR3 is 15 amino acids long. V was shortened by 2 bases and J by 6 bases, with 11 bases between the two germline ends. V usage is TRBV28 and J usage is TRBJ1-6; no clear D gene. The material sequenced was blood. The sequence came from a female donor with papillary thyroid cancer or a benign thyroid nodule (not recorded which). Some clones in this sample may be carry-over from other donors' samples. In DNA form, the CDR3 reads TGTGCCAGCAGTTTACCCAGTCTAGTTAATTCACCCCTCCACTTT. It yields the protein CASSLPSLVNSPLHF.